The 25 T cell receptor beta chains given below trace back to one sample, sequenced in a study of long-term antiretroviral therapy in people with HIV. Version v3.0 of the immunoSEQ assay ran at survey level. Assay used: immunoSEQ multiplex PCR; TCRdb lists only in-frame clones, some missing. Here the sample spans about 22,000 clones, 86% being singletons. Sequenced here: unsorted PBMCs, sampled 1.8 years before starting antiretroviral therapy. Every receptor here comes from a woman aged 25 to 39 with HIV.

V and J are TRBV25-1 and TRBJ2-7, with D tentatively TRBD1 (5 bases). Looked up from germline, CDR1 is MGHDK and CDR2 is SYGVNS. The CDR3 runs 12 residues. V was cut by 4 bases and J by 6 bases, with 10 bases left in between. In DNA form, the CDR3 reads TGTGCCAGCAGTGCATCAGGGTTCGAGCAGTACGTC. This sequence encodes CASSASGFEQYV.

The chain carries TRBV7-3 and TRBJ2-2; 11 nucleotides line up with TRBD1. Germline V gene data show CDR1 as SGHTA and CDR2 as FQGTGA. V shed 5 bases and J 4 bases; nucleotides not matched to a gene: 6. The CDR3 totals 16 residues. CDR3 amino acids: CASSRTGTGGTGELFF. In nucleotides, the CDR3 is TGTGCCAGCAGCCGTACCGGGACAGGGGGCACCGGGGAGCTGTTTTTT.

The rearrangement joins TRBV6-5 to TRBJ2-5; D could derive from TRBD1 or TRBD2 (6 bases each). Near its end, the DNA agrees better with TRBJ2-7, so the J call may be wrong. CDR3 length: 14 residues. In germline, CDR1 is MNHEY, CDR2 SVGAGI. CDR3 bases: TGTGCCAGCAGTTTGGGGGGCGAGAGCTACGAGCAGTACTTC. Its protein product is CASSLGGESYEQYF.

This chain links TRBV7-2 with TRBJ2-2; no clear D gene. The V gene lost 8 bases and the J gene lost 1 base, with 5 bases spanning the gap. The CDR3 runs 12 residues. The germline CDR1 and CDR2 sequences are SGHTA and FQGNSA. The CDR3 coding sequence is TGTGCCAGCCAGAAGAACACCGGGGAGCTGTTTTTT. It codes for CASQKNTGELFF.

The V gene is TRBV7-8, the J gene TRBJ1-5; a possible D gene is TRBD1 (5 bases). The germline V gene encodes CDR1 SGHVS and CDR2 FQNEAQ. The CDR3 totals 14 residues. With 2 bases removed from V and 7 bases from J, the gap between germline ends came to 12 bases. The CDR3 bases are TGTGCCAGCAGCTTAAGGGGAAGCGAGCAGCCCCAGCATTTT. Translation: CASSLRGSEQPQHF.

The chain recombines TRBV18 with TRBJ1-1, with D uncertain. The germline V and J ends were trimmed by 6 bases and 5 bases, with 16 bases remaining between them. Germline V gene sequence: CDR1 KGHSH, CDR2 LQKENI. The CDR3 is 14 amino acids. The DNA for the CDR3 is TGTGCCAGCTCCGAATTGGCAGGATGGACTGAAGCTTTCTTT. Residues: CASSELAGWTEAFF. Using reference TRBV18 and TRBJ1-1 for the parts outside the CDR3, the full variable domain is NAGVMQNPRHLVRRRGQEARLRCSPMKGHSHVYWYRQLPEEGLKFMVYLQKENIIDESGMPKERFSAEFPKEGPSILRIQQVVRGDSAAYFCASSELAGWTEAFFGQGTRLTVV.

This clone was observed a few times. The rearrangement links TRBV7-9 to TRBJ2-7, with 7 bases fitting TRBD2. This CDR3 spans 12 amino acids. Germline CDR1 is SEHNR and CDR2 is FQNEAQ (reference sequence). Unmatched junction bases numbered 1, after V lost 2 bases and J lost 6 bases. CDR3 in amino acids: CASSLIAGEQYV. CDR3 DNA: TGTGCCAGCAGCTTAATAGCGGGCGAGCAGTACGTC.

CDR3 nucleotides: TGCGCCAGCAGCCAAGAACTATGGCAGCCCCAGCATTTT. Protein product: CASSQELWQPQHF. The genes are TRBV4-1 and TRBJ1-5; D is unresolved. Germline CDR1 and CDR2: MGHRA and YSYEKL. The V and J ends lost 0 bases and 7 bases respectively, with 7 bases between them. This CDR3 spans 13 amino acids.

This sequence joins TRBV5-1 and TRBJ1-5, with D uncertain. The germline CDR1 and CDR2 sequences are SGHRS and YFSETQ. V shed 1 base and J shed 0 bases, with 8 bases lying between them. The CDR3 loop spans 15 amino acids. The CDR3: CASSLRGSSNQPQHF. The DNA of the CDR3 is TGCGCCAGCAGCTTGAGAGGGTCTAGCAATCAGCCCCAGCATTTT.

The V gene is TRBV6-5, the J gene TRBJ1-1; unclear D gene. Trimming removed 8 bases at V and 0 bases at J, with 10 bases between. In germline, CDR1 is MNHEY, CDR2 SVGAGI. CDR3 length: 13 amino acids. CDR3 in amino acids: CASESVMNTEAFF. Written as DNA, the CDR3 is TGTGCCAGCGAGTCAGTAATGAACACTGAAGCTTTCTTT.

The chain carries TRBV7-6 and TRBJ2-1; no clear D. In germline, CDR1 is SGHVS, CDR2 FNYEAQ. The CDR3 spans 15 residues. V was trimmed by 4 bases and J by 8 bases, leaving 18 bases between them. The CDR3 protein is CASSSQPRMADEQFF. CDR3 bases: TGTGCCAGCAGCTCGCAGCCTAGAATGGCGGATGAGCAGTTCTTC.

V is TRBV7-2 and J is TRBJ1-1; the D gene is possibly TRBD1 (5 bases). CDR3 length equals 12 residues. The germline V gene has CDR1 SGHTA and CDR2 FQGNSA. Trimming pared 7 bases from V and 5 bases from J, leaving 11 bases between. The CDR3 region has the DNA TGTGCCAGCAACGTAAGGGGTACTGAAGCTTTCTTT. It encodes CASNVRGTEAFF.

V gene TRBV19 combines with J gene TRBJ1-6; D ambiguous. CDR3 size: 20 residues. The V gene's germline CDR1 is LNHDA and CDR2 SQIVND (reference sequence). The ends were cut back, 6 bases at V and 1 base at J, with 25 bases in the middle. The CDR3 loop reads CASRVGSRSQIWSYNSPLHF. The CDR3 DNA reads TGTGCCAGTAGAGTCGGATCGAGATCCCAGATTTGGTCCTATAATTCACCCCTCCACTTT.

J is TRBJ2-5 and V is TRBV7-2; TRBD2 aligns across 11 bases. The junction had 8 bases not matched to a gene; V was cut back by 3 bases and J by 5 bases. The germline CDR1 and CDR2 sequences are SGHTA and FQGNSA. This CDR3 has 16 amino acids. This CDR3 is CASSFLTSGDVETQYF. The CDR3 coding sequence is TGTGCCAGCAGCTTCCTGACTAGCGGGGATGTGGAGACCCAGTACTTC.

This clone has a handful of counts. This chain connects TRBV27 to TRBJ1-2; 10 positions agree with TRBD1. CDR3 length: 15 amino acids. Germline CDR1 MNHEY, CDR2 SMNVEV (reference sequence). J was trimmed by 4 bases and V by 6 bases; bases with no gene match: 8. CDR3 sequence reads: CASSIPGQGIYGYTF. DNA of the CDR3: TGTGCCAGCAGCATTCCGGGACAGGGGATCTATGGCTACACCTTC.

This clone came up a few times. The chain combines TRBV6-1 with TRBJ1-2, with 8 bases identical to TRBD1. The germline CDR1 and CDR2 sequences are MNHNS and SASEGT. The CDR3 loop spans 15 amino acids. V was pared by 2 bases and J by 9 bases, with 11 bases of the junction left unmatched. CDR3 coding DNA: TGTGCCAGCAGTGAAAGACAGGGGCCCCTCGCCCGCTACACCTTC. Translating it yields CASSERQGPLARYTF.

V and J are TRBV19 and TRBJ1-5, with D possibly being TRBD1 (6 bases). Germline assignment: CDR1 LNHDA and CDR2 SQIVND (reference sequence). The CDR3 contains 11 residues. V lost 9 bases and J lost 11, with 14 bases in between. Here the CDR3 DNA reads TGTGCCAGCAGGGGAATATCGACCCAGCATTTT. It codes for CASRGISTQHF.

V is TRBV7-8 and J is TRBJ1-4; D is unresolved. Germline V lookup: CDR1 SGHVS, CDR2 FQNEAQ. Trimming took off 5 bases at V and 12 bases at J, with 22 bases between the two ends. The CDR3 spans 15 residues. This CDR3 reads CASSPNSGLMGELFF. The CDR3 DNA reads as TGTGCCAGCAGCCCAAATTCGGGCCTCATGGGCGAACTGTTTTTT.

The CDR3 loop is CAWSRFGSNQPQHF. The CDR3 DNA is TGTGCCTGGAGCCGTTTCGGCAGCAATCAGCCCCAGCATTTT. The chain uses TRBV30 and TRBJ1-5, with D unresolved. CDR3 length: 14 amino acids. Germline loops: CDR1 GTSNPN, CDR2 SVGIG (reference sequence). V was trimmed by 3 bases and J by 1 base, leaving 10 bases between them.

V is TRBV28 and J is TRBJ1-5; D not resolved. In germline, CDR1 is MDHEN, CDR2 SYDVKM. The CDR3 sequence is 12 residues long. V was pared by 3 bases and J by 7 bases, with 7 bases between. CDR3 sequence reads: CASSLGWQPQHF. Here the CDR3 DNA reads TGTGCCAGCAGTTTGGGTTGGCAGCCCCAGCATTTT.

J is TRBJ1-2 and V is TRBV21-1. TRBV21-1 is a listed pseudogene. This CDR3 is built from 17 residues. CDR3 in DNA: TGTGCCAGCAGCAACCTTTCGGGAGAGGACCCGTCCTATGGCTACACCTTC. It codes for CASSNLSGEDPSYGYTF.

This clone appeared a single time. The chain has TRBV7-2 and TRBJ1-3, with D perhaps matching TRBD1 (5 bases). Trimming removed 6 bases at V and 0 bases at J, with 9 bases between. The CDR3 spans 14 residues. Germline CDR1 is SGHTA and CDR2 is FQGNSA. CDR3 nucleotide sequence: TGTGCCAGCAGGCCAGGGAGCTCTGGAAACACCATATATTTT. It yields the protein CASRPGSSGNTIYF.

The rearrangement uses TRBV7-2 and TRBJ1-5; D gene uncertain. Germline V lookup: CDR1 SGHTA, CDR2 FQGNSA. CDR3 length: 13 residues. Trimming shortened V by 5 bases and J by 6 bases, and 11 bases separated the two germline ends. In DNA, the CDR3 is TGTGCCAGCAGCCTAAGCCCGGTTCAGCCCCAGCATTTT. It specifies CASSLSPVQPQHF.

The chain joins TRBV2 to TRBJ2-5; tentative D call: TRBD1 (5 bases). The CDR3 has 14 amino acids. With 6 bases removed from V and 4 bases from J, the gap between germline ends came to 15 bases. Germline V CDR1 and CDR2: SNHLY, FYNNEI. CDR3 nucleotide sequence: TGTGCCAGCAGCCTACCCCAGGGCCCAGAGACCCAGTACTTC. Amino acid sequence: CASSLPQGPETQYF.

The chain couples TRBV15 to TRBJ2-5; D is uncertain. This CDR3 contains 12 residues. The V end lost 0 bases, the J end lost 4 bases, and 3 bases lay between the germline ends. Germline values: CDR1 LNHNV, CDR2 YYDKDF (reference sequence). The CDR3 loop is CATSRDAETQYF. CDR3 DNA: TGTGCCACCAGCAGAGACGCAGAGACCCAGTACTTC.